Listed below are T cell receptor beta chains from one sample, sequenced in a study of PD-1 blockade in classical Hodgkin lymphoma. Produced via immunoSEQ multiplex PCR; TCRdb's table is partial and in-frame only. The table lists tens of thousands of clones, about 93% of them singletons. The sequencing used peripheral blood mononuclear cells (PBMCs), collected at baseline. The receptors shown here come from a human donor with classical Hodgkin lymphoma. The CDR3 runs from the conserved cysteine through the conserved F or W. A D gene is named only where the DNA matches it firmly. For some rows the clone size is stated as once, few or many, or as a class when expanded; others skip it.

v_gene	abundance	d_gene	j_gene	CDR3nt	CDR3aa
TRBV11-2	NA	NA	TRBJ1-2	TGTGCCAGCAGCAGCCGGGACGGACCTAACTATGGCTACACCTTC	CASSSRDGPNYGYTF
TRBV28	NA	NA	TRBJ1-2	TGTGCCAGCAGTCTAAACAGTAACTATGGCTACACCTTC	CASSLNSNYGYTF
TRBV28	NA	NA	TRBJ2-4	TGTGCCAGCAGACAGGGAAGCGCCAAAAACATTCAGTACTTC	CASRQGSAKNIQYF
TRBV6-6	NA	TRBD2	TRBJ2-2	TGTGCCAGCAATGTAGGGACTAGACCCATCGGGGAGCTGTTTTTT	CASNVGTRPIGELFF
TRBV5-4	NA	TRBD2	TRBJ2-7	TGTGCCAGCAGCTTAGAATCCCTCGCGGGAGCCGAGCAGTACTTC	CASSLESLAGAEQYF
TRBV9	NA	NA	TRBJ1-2	TGTGCCAGCACCCTAGGACAGAGCTCTAACTATGGCTACACCTTC	CASTLGQSSNYGYTF
TRBV6-6	NA	NA	TRBJ2-2	TGTGCCAGCAGTTACACAGGCCTCACCGGGGAGCTGTTTTTT	CASSYTGLTGELFF
TRBV9	NA	NA	TRBJ2-7	TGTGCCAGCAGCGTAGACTCGGGGTCCTACGAGCAGTACTTC	CASSVDSGSYEQYF
TRBV11-1	NA	TRBD2	TRBJ2-2	TGTGCCAGCAGCGATGCTAGCGGGAGTAGCACCGGGGAGCTGTTTTTT	CASSDASGSSTGELFF
TRBV30	NA	NA	TRBJ2-3	TGTGCCTGGAGTGACAAGGCAGATACGCAGTATTTT	CAWSDKADTQYF
TRBV27	NA	NA	TRBJ1-5	TGTGCCAGCAGTCTTAAACAGGGAACCCTAAGCAATCAGCCCCAGCATTTT	CASSLKQGTLSNQPQHF
TRBV5-8	NA	TRBD2	TRBJ2-7	TGTGCCAGCAGCTGGACTAGCGGGGGGCCCGATGGTACATTGGAGCAGTACTTC	CASSWTSGGPDGTLEQYF
TRBV2	NA	NA	TRBJ1-5	TGTGCCAGCAGTGAAATGCCGGGGGATAGAGATCAGCCCCAGCATTTT	CASSEMPGDRDQPQHF
TRBV5-6	NA	NA	TRBJ1-3	TGTGCCAGCAGCTTGATTTCGGGGGCGACTGGAAACACCATATATTTT	CASSLISGATGNTIYF
TRBV30	NA	TRBD1	TRBJ1-5	TGTGCCTGGAGTGGCGGACAGGCCAATCAGCCCCAGCATTTT	CAWSGGQANQPQHF
TRBV7-2	few	NA	TRBJ1-2	TGTGCCAGCAGCTTTGACACGGGTGGGAGGGGAGGCTACACCTTC	CASSFDTGGRGGYTF
TRBV5-1	NA	TRBD2	TRBJ2-5	TGCGCCAGCAGCAGACAAAGCGGGAACCAAGAGACCCAGTACTTC	CASSRQSGNQETQYF
TRBV7-2	once	NA	TRBJ2-3	TGTGCCAGCAGCCCCTATTTAAAGTCGGATACGCAGTATTTT	CASSPYLKSDTQYF
TRBV10-3	NA	TRBD1	TRBJ1-6	TGTGCCATCGGGACAGTAAATTCACCCCTCCACTTT	CAIGTVNSPLHF
TRBV19	NA	NA	TRBJ2-7	TGTGCCAGTAGTACGGTCTGGGATCACGAGCAGTACTTC	CASSTVWDHEQYF
TRBV4-1	NA	NA	TRBJ1-4	TGCGCCAGCAGCCATAACAGCGCAACTAATGAAAAACTGTTTTTT	CASSHNSATNEKLFF
TRBV27	NA	TRBD1	TRBJ2-2	TGTGCCAGCAGTTCCCGGACAGGGCCCGGGGAGCTGTTTTTT	CASSSRTGPGELFF
TRBV20-1	NA	NA	TRBJ2-3	TGCAGTGCTGCCCTGACAGATACGCAGTATTTT	CSAALTDTQYF
TRBV19	few	NA	TRBJ1-4	TGTGCCAGTAGTATCGGGTCCGCCGCAACTAATGAAAAACTGTTTTTT	CASSIGSAATNEKLFF
TRBV30	NA	NA	TRBJ2-5	TGTGCCTGGAGTGGACCCTTCGGTCAGTACTTC	CAWSGPFGQYF
TRBV2	NA	NA	TRBJ2-3	TGTGCCACCAAAAACGGCCCGGGACGCCTTAAGTATTTT	CATKNGPGRLKYF
TRBV29-1	NA	NA	TRBJ1-2	TGCAGCGTTGAAGGGGCTGGGAGCTATGGCTACACCTTC	CSVEGAGSYGYTF
TRBV2	once	NA	TRBJ2-3	TGTGCCGGATCGACATCTAGCACAGATACGCAGTATTTT	CAGSTSSTDTQYF
TRBV4-2	NA	NA	TRBJ2-7	TGTGCCAGCAGCCAAGGACCTAACGAGCAGTACTTC	CASSQGPNEQYF
TRBV27	NA	NA	TRBJ1-3	TGTGCCAGCAGTCCTGGGGCAGGGTGGGACACCATATATTTT	CASSPGAGWDTIYF